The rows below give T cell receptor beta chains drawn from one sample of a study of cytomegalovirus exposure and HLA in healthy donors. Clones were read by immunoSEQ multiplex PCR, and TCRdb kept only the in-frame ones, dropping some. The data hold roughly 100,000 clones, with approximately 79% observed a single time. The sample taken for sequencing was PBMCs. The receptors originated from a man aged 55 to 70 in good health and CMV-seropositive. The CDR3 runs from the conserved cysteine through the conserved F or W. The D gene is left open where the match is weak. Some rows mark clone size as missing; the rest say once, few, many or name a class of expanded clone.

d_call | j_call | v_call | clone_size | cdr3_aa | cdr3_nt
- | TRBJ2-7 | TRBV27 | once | CASQIRMGAYEQYF | TGTGCCAGCCAAATCAGGATGGGGGCTTACGAGCAGTACTTC
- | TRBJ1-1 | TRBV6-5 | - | CASSYARVTEAFF | TGTGCCAGCAGTTACGCCAGGGTTACTGAAGCTTTCTTT
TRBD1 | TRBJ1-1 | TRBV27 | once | CASSFRQGGTEAFF | TGTGCCAGCAGTTTTCGACAGGGCGGGACTGAAGCTTTCTTT
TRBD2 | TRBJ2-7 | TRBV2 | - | CACGGETGEQYF | TGTGCTTGCGGGGGGGAAACGGGCGAGCAGTACTTC
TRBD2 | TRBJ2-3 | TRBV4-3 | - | CASSQDRSGGTSTDTQYF | TGCGCCAGCAGCCAAGATCGCAGCGGGGGAACTAGCACAGATACGCAGTATTTT
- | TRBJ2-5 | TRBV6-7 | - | CASRHRLQETQYF | TGTGCCAGCAGGCACAGGCTCCAAGAGACCCAGTACTTC
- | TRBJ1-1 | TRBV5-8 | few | CASQRQANTEAFF | TGTGCCAGCCAACGACAAGCGAACACTGAAGCTTTCTTT
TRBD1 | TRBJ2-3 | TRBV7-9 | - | CASSSWTGGTDTQYF | TGTGCCAGCAGCAGCTGGACAGGGGGGACAGATACGCAGTATTTT
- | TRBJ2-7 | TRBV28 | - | CASSLSGIGEQYF | TGTGCCAGCAGTTTATCGGGAATCGGCGAGCAGTACTTC
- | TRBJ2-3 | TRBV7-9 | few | CASSFLQGNSDTQYF | TGTGCCAGCAGCTTTCTACAGGGTAATTCAGATACGCAGTATTTT
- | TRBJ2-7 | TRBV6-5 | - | CASNPEPGGEQYF | TGTGCCAGCAATCCGGAACCGGGTGGCGAGCAGTACTTC
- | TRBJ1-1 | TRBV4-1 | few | CASSRPGFTEAFF | TGCGCCAGCAGCCGCCCAGGGTTCACTGAAGCTTTCTTT
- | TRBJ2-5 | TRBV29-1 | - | CSVSSLETQYF | TGCAGCGTTAGTAGTTTGGAGACCCAGTACTTC
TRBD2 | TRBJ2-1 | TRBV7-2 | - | CASLLGGTTYNEQFF | TGTGCCAGCCTCCTCGGGGGGACCACCTACAATGAGCAGTTCTTC
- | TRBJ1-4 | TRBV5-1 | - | CASSLAGLATNEKLFF | TGCGCCAGCAGCTTGGCTGGGCTTGCAACTAATGAAAAACTGTTTTTT
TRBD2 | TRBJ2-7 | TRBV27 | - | CASSSRGGLAYEQYF | TGTGCCAGCAGCTCCCGAGGGGGACTAGCCTACGAGCAGTACTTC
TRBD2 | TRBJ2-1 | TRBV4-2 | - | CASSQEPAGGGYEQFF | TGTGCCAGCAGCCAAGAACCAGCGGGGGGAGGGTATGAGCAGTTCTTC
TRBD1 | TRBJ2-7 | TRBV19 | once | CASSSDRVSYEQYF | TGTGCCAGTAGTAGTGACAGGGTCTCCTACGAGCAGTACTTC
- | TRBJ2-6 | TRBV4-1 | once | CASSQEARAVANVLTF | TGCGCCAGCAGCCAAGAAGCGCGGGCTGTGGCCAACGTCCTGACTTTC
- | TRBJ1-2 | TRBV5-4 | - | CASSFLSYGYTF | TGTGCCAGCAGCTTCCTCAGCTATGGCTACACCTTC
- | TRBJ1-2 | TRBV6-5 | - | CASSGGDYVYGYTF | TGTGCCAGCAGCGGGGGGGATTACGTTTATGGCTACACCTTC
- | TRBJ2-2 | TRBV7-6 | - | CASSPPRGANTGELFF | TGTGCCAGCAGCCCTCCCAGGGGGGCGAACACCGGGGAGCTGTTTTTT
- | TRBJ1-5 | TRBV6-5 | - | CASSAQGRLNQPQHF | TGTGCCAGCAGCGCCCAGGGGCGACTCAATCAGCCCCAGCATTTT
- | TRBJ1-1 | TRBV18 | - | CASSPPAPEAFF | TGTGCCAGCTCACCACCGGCACCTGAAGCTTTCTTT
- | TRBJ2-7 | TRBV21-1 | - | CASSKVIDRSSYEQYF | TGTGCCAGCAGCAAAGTCATCGACAGGAGCTCCTACGAGCAGTACTTC
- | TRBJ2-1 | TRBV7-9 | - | CASSELFSGGPGNEQFF | TGTGCCAGCAGCGAACTCTTTTCGGGGGGCCCCGGCAATGAGCAGTTCTTC
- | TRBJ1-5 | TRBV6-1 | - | CASRFWEDNQPQHF | TGTGCCAGCAGATTTTGGGAGGACAATCAGCCCCAGCATTTT
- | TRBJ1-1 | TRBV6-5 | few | CASSYVQEYTEAFF | TGTGCCAGCAGTTACGTACAGGAGTACACTGAAGCTTTCTTT
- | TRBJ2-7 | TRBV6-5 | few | CASSYSTTGYEQYF | TGTGCCAGCAGTTACTCGACAACTGGGTACGAGCAGTACTTC
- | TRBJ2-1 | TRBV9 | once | CASSVPGGGQFF | TGTGCCAGCAGCGTCCCAGGGGGAGGGCAGTTCTTC
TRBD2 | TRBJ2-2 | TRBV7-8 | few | CASSLAAGGPGELFF | TGTGCCAGCAGCTTAGCGGCGGGGGGGCCCGGGGAGCTGTTTTTT
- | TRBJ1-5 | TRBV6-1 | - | CASSELYSQPQHF | TGTGCCAGCAGTGAATTATATTCGCAGCCCCAGCATTTT
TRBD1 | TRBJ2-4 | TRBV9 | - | CASSSNRDRENLSKNIQYF | TGTGCCAGCAGCTCAAATAGGGACAGGGAGAACTTAAGCAAAAACATTCAGTACTTC
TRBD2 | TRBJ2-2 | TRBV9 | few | CASSPGTSDTGELFF | TGTGCCAGCAGCCCTGGGACTAGCGACACCGGGGAGCTGTTTTTT
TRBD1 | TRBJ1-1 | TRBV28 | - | CASSLSGTGREAFF | TGTGCCAGCAGTTTATCCGGGACAGGGCGCGAAGCTTTCTTT
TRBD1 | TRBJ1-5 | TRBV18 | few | CASSPGGRTGASQPQHF | TGTGCCAGCTCACCTGGGGGCAGGACAGGGGCTTCCCAGCCCCAGCATTTT
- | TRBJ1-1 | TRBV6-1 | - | CASRGDISSAFF | TGTGCCAGCAGGGGGGACATCAGTTCCGCTTTCTTT
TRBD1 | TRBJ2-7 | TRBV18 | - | CASSPTGQGAYEQYF | TGTGCCAGCTCACCCACCGGACAGGGAGCCTACGAGCAGTACTTC
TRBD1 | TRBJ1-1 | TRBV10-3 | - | CAISAGGGRANTEAFF | TGTGCCATCAGTGCCGGAGGGGGCAGGGCAAACACTGAAGCTTTCTTT
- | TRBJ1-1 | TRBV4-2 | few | CASSQDGGGNTEAFF | TGTGCCAGCAGCCAAGATGGGGGAGGAAACACTGAAGCTTTCTTT
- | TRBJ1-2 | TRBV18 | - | CASSPQARDSDTKGYTF | TGTGCCAGCTCACCACAAGCCAGGGATTCTGATACAAAAGGCTACACCTTC
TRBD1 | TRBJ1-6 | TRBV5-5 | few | CASSLDYRGYNSPLHF | TGTGCCAGCAGCCTTGATTACAGGGGCTATAATTCACCCCTCCACTTT
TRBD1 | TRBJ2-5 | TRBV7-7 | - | CASSLVPGTGLETQYF | TGTGCCAGCAGCTTAGTGCCCGGGACAGGGCTAGAGACCCAGTACTTC
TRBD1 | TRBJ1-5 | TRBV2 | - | CASVPGQGGFQPQHF | TGTGCCAGCGTACCGGGACAGGGGGGTTTTCAGCCCCAGCATTTT
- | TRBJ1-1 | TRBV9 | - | CASSVGAGRSSGGAEAFF | TGTGCCAGCAGCGTAGGGGCAGGGCGGTCCTCGGGTGGCGCTGAAGCTTTCTTT
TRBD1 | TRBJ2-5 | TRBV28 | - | CASRARQGRGQETQYF | TGTGCCAGCAGAGCACGACAGGGGCGGGGACAAGAGACCCAGTACTTC
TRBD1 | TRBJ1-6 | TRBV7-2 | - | CASLRDRGSPLHF | TGTGCCTCTCTTCGGGACAGGGGTTCACCCCTCCACTTT
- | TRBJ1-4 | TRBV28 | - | CASTLRVIPMRKLFF | TGTGCCAGCACATTACGGGTTATTCCAATGAGAAAACTGTTTTTT
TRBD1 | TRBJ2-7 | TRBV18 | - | CASSTWTGPEEQYF | TGTGCCAGCTCAACCTGGACAGGGCCGGAGGAGCAGTACTTC
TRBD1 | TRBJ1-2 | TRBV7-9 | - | CASSGTGHGYTF | TGTGCCAGCAGCGGGACAGGGCATGGCTACACCTTC
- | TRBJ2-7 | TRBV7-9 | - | CASSPMGPHEQYF | TGTGCCAGCAGCCCAATGGGCCCTCACGAGCAGTACTTC
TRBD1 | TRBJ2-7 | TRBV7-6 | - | CASSLGSRTGISYEQYF | TGTGCCAGCAGCTTAGGTAGCAGGACAGGGATCTCCTACGAGCAGTACTTC
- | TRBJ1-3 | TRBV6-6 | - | CASINYGENTIYF | TGTGCCAGCATTAACTACGGGGAAAACACCATATATTTT
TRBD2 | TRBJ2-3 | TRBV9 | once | CASSVVPAGGTDTQYF | TGTGCCAGCAGCGTAGTCCCAGCGGGGGGCACAGATACGCAGTATTTT
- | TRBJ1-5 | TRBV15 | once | CATSRGEQRNQPQHF | TGTGCCACCAGCAGAGGCGAGCAACGCAATCAGCCCCAGCATTTT
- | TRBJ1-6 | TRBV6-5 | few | CASSYKRAAGSPLHF | TGTGCCAGCAGTTACAAAAGGGCAGCGGGTTCACCCCTCCACTTT
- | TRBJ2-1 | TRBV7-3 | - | CASSLSPAGGEQFF | TGTGCCAGCAGCTTATCCCCGGCCGGGGGTGAGCAGTTCTTC